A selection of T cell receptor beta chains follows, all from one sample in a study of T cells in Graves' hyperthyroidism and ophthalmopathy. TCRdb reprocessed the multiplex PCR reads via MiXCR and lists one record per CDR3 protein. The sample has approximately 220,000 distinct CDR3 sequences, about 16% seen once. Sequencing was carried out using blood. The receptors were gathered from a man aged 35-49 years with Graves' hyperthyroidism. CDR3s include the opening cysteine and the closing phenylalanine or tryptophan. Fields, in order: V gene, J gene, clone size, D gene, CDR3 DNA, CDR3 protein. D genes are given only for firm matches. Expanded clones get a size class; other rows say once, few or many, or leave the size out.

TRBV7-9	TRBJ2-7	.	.	TGTGCCAGCAGCCCCCAAGGCGACGAGCAGTACTTC	CASSPQGDEQYF
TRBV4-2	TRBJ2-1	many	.	TGTGCCAGCAGCCAAGAGGGCAGATCCTACAATGAGCAGTTCTTC	CASSQEGRSYNEQFF
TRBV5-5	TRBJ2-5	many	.	TGTGCCAGCAGTCGGGACGGCAAAGAGACCCAGTACTTC	CASSRDGKETQYF
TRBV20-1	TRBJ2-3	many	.	TGCAGTGCTCCGATTATAAGACTAGGGATTGATACGCAGTATTTT	CSAPIIRLGIDTQYF
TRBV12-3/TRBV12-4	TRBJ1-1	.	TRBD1	TGTGCCAGCAGTTCGGACAGGGGGCGAAGAACTGAAGCTTTCTTT	CASSSDRGRRTEAFF
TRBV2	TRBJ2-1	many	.	TGTGCCAGCAGTGAGCGGGGGCCACGGGGGAGTGAGCAGTTCTTC	CASSERGPRGSEQFF
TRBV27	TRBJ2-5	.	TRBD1	TGTGCCAGCAGTGGGGACAGGAGACAAGAGACCCAGTACTTC	CASSGDRRQETQYF
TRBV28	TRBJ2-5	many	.	TGTGCCAGCAGTTTGAATCCCGAGGGCAGGGGAGGGGAGACCCAGTACTTC	CASSLNPEGRGGETQYF
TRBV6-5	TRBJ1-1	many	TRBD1	TGTGCCAGCAGTTCCCGACAGGGAAACACTGAAGCTTTCTTT	CASSSRQGNTEAFF
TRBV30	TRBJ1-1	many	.	TGTGCCTGGAGTAAAGAAACGGTAGAAGCTTTCTTT	CAWSKETVEAFF
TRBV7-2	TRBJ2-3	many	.	TGTGCCAGCAGCAAATCGCGGGGAAACACAGATACGCAGTATTTT	CASSKSRGNTDTQYF
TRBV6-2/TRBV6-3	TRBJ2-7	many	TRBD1	TGTGCCAGCAGTCCAGGGACCGGGACAGGGGTGTACGAGCAGTACTTC	CASSPGTGTGVYEQYF